This TCR beta chain derives from a study of tumor-infiltrating lymphocytes in localized non-small cell lung cancer. Across the whole study: The cohort mixed smokers and never-smokers, several histologies, and some post-neoadjuvant-chemotherapy samples.

Broader study findings: Available tissue quantity limited TCR sequencing to a patient subset. T-cell fraction did not differ between immunotypes IM1 and IM2. Compared with uninvolved lung, tumors showed higher T cell infiltration by TCRbeta sequencing.

Turning to this clone: Antigen unknown.

CDR1 SNHLY and CDR2 FYNNEI come from the germline V gene. The V end was cut by 8 bases, the J end by 7 bases, with 11 bases between. The CDR3 covers 11 residues. The protocol was immunoSEQ multiplex PCR, while the TCRdb copy is restricted to in-frame clones and leaves out a portion. The top ten clones hold 3% to 3.5% of a sample with 20,000 to 25,000 clones, 80% of them seen once. V and J are TRBV2 and TRBJ2-5; D may match TRBD1 or TRBD2 (5 bases each). The receptor's source is a human donor with non-small cell lung cancer. The sequenced sample consisted of lung tumor tissue. CDR3 residues: CASWDLGTQYF. In DNA, the CDR3 is TGTGCCAGCTGGGACCTGGGGACCCAGTACTTC.